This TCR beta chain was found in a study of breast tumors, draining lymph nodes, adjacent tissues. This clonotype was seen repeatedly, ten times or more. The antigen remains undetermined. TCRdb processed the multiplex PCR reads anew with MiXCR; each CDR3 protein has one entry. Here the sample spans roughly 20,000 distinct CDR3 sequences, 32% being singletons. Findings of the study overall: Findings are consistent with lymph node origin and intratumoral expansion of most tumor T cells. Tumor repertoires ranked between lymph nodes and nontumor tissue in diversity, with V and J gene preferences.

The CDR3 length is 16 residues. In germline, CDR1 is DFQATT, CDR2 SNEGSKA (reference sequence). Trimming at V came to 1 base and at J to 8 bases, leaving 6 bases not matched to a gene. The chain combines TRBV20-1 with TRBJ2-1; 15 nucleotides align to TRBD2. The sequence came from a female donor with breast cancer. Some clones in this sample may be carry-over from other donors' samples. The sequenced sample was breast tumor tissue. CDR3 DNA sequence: TGCAGTGCTAGAGGGACTAGCGGGAGGGGAAGGGATGAGCAGTTCTTC. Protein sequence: CSARGTSGRGRDEQFF.